This T cell receptor (beta chain) appears in the sequencing data of a study of T cells in Graves' hyperthyroidism and ophthalmopathy. This CDR3 has 15 residues. CDR1 is SGHTA and CDR2 is FQGNSA in the germline V gene. V lost 7 bases and J 0 bases, leaving 14 bases between the germline ends. TCR beta CDR3 regions were amplified from RNA transcripts. The study used the HTBI primer set for a first-round RT-PCR of the TCR CDR3. TCRdb re-analysed the multiplex PCR reads in MiXCR, keeping a single row per CDR3 protein. The sample lists under 350,000 distinct CDR3 sequences; roughly a fifth were seen once. This sequence was found in a woman between 50 and 59 years old with Graves' hyperthyroidism. The V gene is TRBV7-2, the J gene TRBJ2-3; D unresolved. The sequenced sample consisted of blood. In nucleotides, the CDR3 is TGTGCCAGCACCCTCGCGACGCACAGCACAGATACGCAGTATTTT. Protein sequence: CASTLATHSTDTQYF.